Reported below is one T cell receptor beta chain. Its antigen is currently unknown. The data originate from a study of cytomegalovirus exposure and HLA in healthy donors. Study results and caveats: A link between a missense DCLRE1C variant and TCR beta V- and J-gene trimming emerged from a later analysis.

The CDR3 contains 17 residues. Germline V lookup: CDR1 SGHRS, CDR2 YFSETQ. V trimming: 4 bases; J trimming: 5 bases; junction bases outside the gene matches: 16. PCR involved 60 Vbeta and 13 Jbeta primers. The protocol was immunoSEQ multiplex PCR, while the TCRdb copy is restricted to in-frame clones and leaves out a portion. The sample carries more than 85,000 clones, approximately 86% recorded once. Specimen: PBMCs. This TCR came from a middle-aged man in good health and CMV-seronegative. The chain is built from TRBV5-1 and TRBJ2-3, with 7 bases fitting TRBD1. The CDR3: CASSIGPMRGQRDTQYF. The CDR3 DNA reads TGCGCCAGCAGCATAGGACCCATGAGGGGGCAGAGAGATACGCAGTATTTT.